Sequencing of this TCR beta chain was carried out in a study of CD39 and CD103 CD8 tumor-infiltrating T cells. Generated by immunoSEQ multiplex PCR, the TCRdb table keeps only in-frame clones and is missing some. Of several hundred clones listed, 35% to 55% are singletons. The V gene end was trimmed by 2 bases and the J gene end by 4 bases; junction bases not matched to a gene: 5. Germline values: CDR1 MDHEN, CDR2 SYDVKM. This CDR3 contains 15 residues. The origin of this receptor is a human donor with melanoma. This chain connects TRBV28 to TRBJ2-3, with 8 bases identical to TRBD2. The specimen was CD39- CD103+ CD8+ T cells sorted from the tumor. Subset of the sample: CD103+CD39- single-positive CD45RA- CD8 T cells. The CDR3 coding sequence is TGTGCCAGCAGTTTAACCAGCGGGGGCCCAGATACGCAGTATTTT. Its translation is CASSLTSGGPDTQYF.